This record looks at one T cell receptor (beta chain) sequence and its context. Its matching antigen is unknown. This specimen belongs to a study of shared clonotypes between healthy human individuals. Findings and caveats of the study: Across subsets, estimated richness was generally greater for naive than for memory populations. Tissue TCR repertoires likely differ from these blood-only repertoires.

The authors split each subset's genomic DNA evenly across several immunoSEQ plates. TCRdb's table, derived via immunoSEQ multiplex PCR, lists solely in-frame clones and lacks some. Of over a million clones listed, 60% to 80% are singletons. The germline V and J ends were trimmed by 6 bases and 3 bases, with 18 bases remaining between them. Germline CDR1 reads MDHEN; CDR2 reads SYDVKM. The length of the CDR3 is 15 residues. The TCR sequence derives from a man between 18 and 35 years old in good health. This chain uses TRBV28 with TRBJ2-7, with D uncertain. Specimen: memory CD4+ T cells sorted from blood. Subset: CD45RA-negative fraction. CDR3 nucleotide sequence: TGTGCCAGCAGAAAGGTTGATATACCGTACTACGAGCAGTACTTC. Protein product: CASRKVDIPYYEQYF.